This T cell receptor (beta chain) is drawn from a study of blood T cells in healthy people across ages. The study's findings and limits: When set beside aged donors, long-lived donors presented more naive CD4+ cells and higher diversity.

As concerns this clonotype: Its antigen is as yet unknown.

The CDR3 covers 14 residues. Germline CDR1 is MNHEY and CDR2 is SVGEGT. The germline V and J ends were trimmed by 3 bases and 5 bases, with 13 bases remaining between them. Primed by a sample-barcoded 5' primer and a J-beta primer mix, a second PCR proceeded for 7 to 11 cycles. Each CDR3 protein gets one entry after TCRdb re-called the 5' RACE reads with MiXCR. The sample lists some 1.5 million distinct CDR3 sequences, 40% to 45% occurring once. Investigators took about 10 milliliters of peripheral blood from every donor. Sequencing input: blood. This sequence joins TRBV6-2 or TRBV6-3 and TRBJ2-5; D not resolved. The source of this sequence is a woman in her late teens or twenties in good health. The CDR3 sequence is CASSYSRVAETQYF. CDR3 nucleotides: TGTGCCAGCAGTTATTCGAGAGTTGCGGAGACCCAGTACTTC.